This entry lists 6 T cell receptor beta chains sequenced from one sample in a study of T cells after yellow fever vaccination. TCRdb re-derived calls from the 5' RACE reads in MiXCR, one entry per CDR3 protein. Here the sample spans just under 600,000 distinct CDR3 sequences, 13% being singletons. The source material was PBMCs, sampled on the day of the yellow fever booster vaccination. These receptor sequences come from a man aged 30-40 years who received the YFV17D yellow fever vaccine.

In its sample, this clonotype was seen a few times. The chain employs TRBV20-1 and TRBJ1-1, with D possibly matching TRBD1 (5 bases). Germline CDR1 and CDR2: DFQATT and SNEGSKA (reference sequence). V lost 6 bases to trimming and J lost 1 base, with 15 bases between them. There are 14 residues in the CDR3. The CDR3 sequence is CSARDAASNTEAFF. The CDR3 nucleotides read TGCAGTGCAAGGGACGCCGCCTCGAACACTGAAGCTTTCTTT.

This chain links TRBV20-1 with TRBJ2-6; a possible D gene is TRBD1 (5 bases). The V end lost 6 bases, the J end lost 2 bases, and 11 bases lay between the germline ends. The CDR3 totals 14 residues. CDR1 and CDR2 (germline): DFQATT, SNEGSKA (reference sequence). CDR3 in amino acids: CSAAGQTGANVLTF. The CDR3 nucleotides are TGCAGTGCCGCTGGACAAACTGGGGCCAACGTCCTGACTTTC.

This chain uses TRBV3-1 with TRBJ2-3; D remains unclear. CDR3 length: 13 amino acids. Trimming pared 2 bases from V and 6 bases from J, leaving 9 bases between. CDR1 LGHDT and CDR2 YNNKEL come from the germline V gene (reference sequence). The CDR3 loop is CASSQYSTDTQYF. In nucleotides, the CDR3 is TGTGCCAGCAGCCAATACTCAACGGATACGCAGTATTTT.

This clonotype turned up a few times. The V and J genes are TRBV4-1 and TRBJ1-1; tentatively, D is TRBD1 (5 bases). Germline V gene sequence: CDR1 MGHRA, CDR2 YSYEKL. V was clipped by 5 bases and J by 0 bases, with 13 bases between them. This CDR3 comprises 15 residues. CDR3 amino acids: CASSTQVGVNTEAFF. The CDR3 nucleotides read TGCGCCAGCAGCACACAAGTGGGGGTGAACACTGAAGCTTTCTTT.

The chain employs TRBV7-8 and TRBJ2-3, with TRBD1 identical over 8 bases. Trimming removed 1 base from V and 6 bases from J; junction bases left unmatched: 3. Germline V gene lookup returns CDR1 SGHVS and CDR2 FQNEAQ. The CDR3 runs to 14 residues. This chain's CDR3 is CASSLGTGQDTQYF. The CDR3 region has the DNA TGTGCCAGCAGCTTAGGGACAGGGCAGGATACGCAGTATTTT.

The genes are TRBV14 and TRBJ2-5, with 7 positions matching TRBD1. The ends lost 3 bases at V and 2 bases at J; junction bases unmatched: 9. Germline CDR1 is SGHDN and CDR2 is FVKESK. The CDR3 length is 16 residues. The CDR3 DNA sequence: TGTGCCAGCAGCCACGGACAGGTCCCCCGACAAGAGACCCAGTACTTC. Amino acids: CASSHGQVPRQETQYF.